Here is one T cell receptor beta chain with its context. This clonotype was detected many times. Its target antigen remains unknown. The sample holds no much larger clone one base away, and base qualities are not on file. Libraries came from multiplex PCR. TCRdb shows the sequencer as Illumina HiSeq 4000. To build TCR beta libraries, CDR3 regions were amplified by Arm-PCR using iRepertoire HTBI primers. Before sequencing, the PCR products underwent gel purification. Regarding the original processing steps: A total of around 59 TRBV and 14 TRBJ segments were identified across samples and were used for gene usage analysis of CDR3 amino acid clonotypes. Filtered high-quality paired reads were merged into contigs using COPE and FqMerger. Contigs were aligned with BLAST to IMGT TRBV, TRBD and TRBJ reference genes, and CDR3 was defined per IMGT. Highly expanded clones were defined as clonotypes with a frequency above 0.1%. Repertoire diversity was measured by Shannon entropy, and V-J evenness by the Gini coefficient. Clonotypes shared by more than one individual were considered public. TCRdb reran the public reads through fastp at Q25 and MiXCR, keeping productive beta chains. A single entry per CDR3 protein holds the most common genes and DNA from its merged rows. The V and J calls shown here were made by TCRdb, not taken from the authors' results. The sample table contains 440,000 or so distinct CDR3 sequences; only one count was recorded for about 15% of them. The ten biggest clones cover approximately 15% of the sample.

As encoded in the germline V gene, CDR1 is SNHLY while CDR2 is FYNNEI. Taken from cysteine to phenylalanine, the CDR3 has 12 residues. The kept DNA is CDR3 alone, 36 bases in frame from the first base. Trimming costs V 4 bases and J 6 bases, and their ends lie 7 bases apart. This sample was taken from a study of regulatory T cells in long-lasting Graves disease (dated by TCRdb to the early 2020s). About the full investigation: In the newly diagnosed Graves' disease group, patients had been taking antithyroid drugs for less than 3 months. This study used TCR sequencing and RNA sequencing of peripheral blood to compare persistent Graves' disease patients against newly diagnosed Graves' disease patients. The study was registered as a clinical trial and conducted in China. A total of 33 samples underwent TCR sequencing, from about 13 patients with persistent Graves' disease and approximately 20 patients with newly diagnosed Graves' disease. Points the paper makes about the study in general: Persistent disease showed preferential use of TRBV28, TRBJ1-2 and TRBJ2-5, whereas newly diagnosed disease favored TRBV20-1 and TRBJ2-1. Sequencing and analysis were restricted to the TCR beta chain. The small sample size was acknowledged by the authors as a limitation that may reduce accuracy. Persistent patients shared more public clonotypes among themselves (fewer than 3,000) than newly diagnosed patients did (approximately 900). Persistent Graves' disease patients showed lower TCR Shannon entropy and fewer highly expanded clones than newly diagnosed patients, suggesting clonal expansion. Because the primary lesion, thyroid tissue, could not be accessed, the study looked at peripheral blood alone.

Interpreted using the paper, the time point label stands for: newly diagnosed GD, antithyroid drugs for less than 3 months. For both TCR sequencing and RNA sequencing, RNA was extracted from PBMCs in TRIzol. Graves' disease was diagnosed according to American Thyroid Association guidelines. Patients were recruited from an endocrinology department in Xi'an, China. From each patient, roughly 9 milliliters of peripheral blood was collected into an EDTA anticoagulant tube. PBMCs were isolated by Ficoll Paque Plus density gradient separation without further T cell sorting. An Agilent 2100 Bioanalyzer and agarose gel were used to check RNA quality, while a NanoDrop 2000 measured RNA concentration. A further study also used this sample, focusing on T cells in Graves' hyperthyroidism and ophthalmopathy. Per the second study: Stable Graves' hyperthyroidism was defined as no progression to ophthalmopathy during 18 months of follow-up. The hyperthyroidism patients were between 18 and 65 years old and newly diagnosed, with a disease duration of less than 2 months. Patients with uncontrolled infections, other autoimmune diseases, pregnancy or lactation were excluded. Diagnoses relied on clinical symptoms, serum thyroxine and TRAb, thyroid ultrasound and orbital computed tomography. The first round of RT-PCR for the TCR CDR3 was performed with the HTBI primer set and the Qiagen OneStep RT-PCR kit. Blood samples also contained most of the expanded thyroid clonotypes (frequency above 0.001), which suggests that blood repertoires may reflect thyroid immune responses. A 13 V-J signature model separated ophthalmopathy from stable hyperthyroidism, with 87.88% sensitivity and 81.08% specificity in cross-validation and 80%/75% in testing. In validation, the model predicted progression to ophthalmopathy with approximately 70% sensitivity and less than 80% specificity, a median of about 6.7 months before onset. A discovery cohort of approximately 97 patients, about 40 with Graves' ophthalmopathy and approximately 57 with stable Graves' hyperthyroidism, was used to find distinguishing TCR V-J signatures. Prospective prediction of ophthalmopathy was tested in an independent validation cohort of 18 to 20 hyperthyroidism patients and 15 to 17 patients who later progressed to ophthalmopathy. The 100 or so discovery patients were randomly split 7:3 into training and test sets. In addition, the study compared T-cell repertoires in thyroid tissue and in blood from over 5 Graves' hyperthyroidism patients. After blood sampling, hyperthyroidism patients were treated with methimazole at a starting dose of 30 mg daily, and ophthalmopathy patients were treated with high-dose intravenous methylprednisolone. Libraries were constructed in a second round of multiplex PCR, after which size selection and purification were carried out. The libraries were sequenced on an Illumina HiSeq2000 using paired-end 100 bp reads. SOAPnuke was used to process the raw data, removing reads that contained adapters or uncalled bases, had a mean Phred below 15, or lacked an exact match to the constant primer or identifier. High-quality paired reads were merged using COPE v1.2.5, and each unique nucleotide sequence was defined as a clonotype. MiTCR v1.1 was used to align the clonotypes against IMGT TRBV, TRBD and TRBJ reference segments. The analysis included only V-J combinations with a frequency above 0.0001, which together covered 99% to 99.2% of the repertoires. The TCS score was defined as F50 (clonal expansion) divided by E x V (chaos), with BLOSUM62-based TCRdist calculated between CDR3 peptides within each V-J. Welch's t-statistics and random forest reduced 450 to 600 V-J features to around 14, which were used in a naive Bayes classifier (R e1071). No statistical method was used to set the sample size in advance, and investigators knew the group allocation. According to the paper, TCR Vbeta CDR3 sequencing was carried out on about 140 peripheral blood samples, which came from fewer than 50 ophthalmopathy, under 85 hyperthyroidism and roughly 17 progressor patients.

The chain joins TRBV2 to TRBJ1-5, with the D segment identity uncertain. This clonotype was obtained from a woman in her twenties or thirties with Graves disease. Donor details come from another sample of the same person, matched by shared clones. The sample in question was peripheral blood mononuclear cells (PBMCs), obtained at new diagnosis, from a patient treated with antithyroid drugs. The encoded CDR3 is CASSGGSQPQHF. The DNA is TGTGCCAGCAGTGGTGGGAGTCAGCCCCAGCATTTT.